This T cell receptor beta chain comes out of a study of cytomegalovirus exposure and HLA in healthy donors. Study in general: Out of roughly 200 million T cells, an earlier analysis found over 100 million unique TCR beta sequences in total.

The PCR had 60 Vbeta and 13 Jbeta primers. Assay: immunoSEQ multiplex PCR; the TCRdb copy retains only in-frame clones and omits some. Of about 170,000 clones in the sample, approximately 85% were seen once. The sequence came from a man aged 18 to 30 in good health and CMV-seropositive. The sequenced sample was PBMCs.

The CDR3 is CASSLTNNQPQHF. CDR3 bases: TGTGCCAGCAGCTTAACTAACAATCAGCCCCAGCATTTT. This sequence joins TRBV7-2 and TRBJ1-5; D gene uncertain. The CDR3 totals 13 residues. V lost 2 bases and J lost 3, with 5 bases in between. Looked up from germline, CDR1 is SGHTA and CDR2 is FQGNSA.